This TCR beta chain was identified during a study of regulatory T cells in long-lasting Graves disease. This clonotype was found many times. As to time point: newly diagnosed GD, antithyroid drugs for less than 3 months. The TCR library was made from RNA that had been extracted from PBMCs in TRIzol. Building the TCR beta libraries relied on iRepertoire HTBI primers, and CDR3 regions underwent Arm-PCR. TCRdb reprocessed the multiplex PCR reads with MiXCR, giving one entry per CDR3 protein. The sample holds 500,000 or so distinct CDR3 sequences, approximately 16% seen once. The data were also submitted as part of a second study, on T cells in Graves' hyperthyroidism and ophthalmopathy. That work states: Among thyroid clonotypes expanded above 0.001, most also appeared in blood. Researchers report that a 13 V-J model separated ophthalmopathy from stable hyperthyroidism.

The TCR was taken from a middle-aged woman with Graves disease. Sequencing was performed on peripheral blood mononuclear cells (PBMCs), taken at new diagnosis, from a patient treated with antithyroid drugs.

In DNA, the CDR3 is TGTGCCAGCACCCTGAGCTCCTATAATTCACCCCTCCACTTT. Protein: CASTLSSYNSPLHF. This chain joins TRBV28 and TRBJ1-6; D gene unclear. Trimming took 7 bases from V and 0 from J, leaving 7 bases between them. Germline loops: CDR1 MDHEN, CDR2 SYDVKM. CDR3 length equals 14 residues. Drawing the rest from reference TRBV28 and TRBJ1-6, the complete variable domain is DVKVTQSSRYLVKRTGEKVFLECVQDMDHENMFWYRQDPGLGLRLIYFSYDVKMKEKGDIPEGYSVSREKKERFSLILESASTNQTSMYLCASTLSSYNSPLHFGNGTRLTVT.